This T cell receptor beta chain was profiled in a study of beta chain features in type 1 diabetes. cDNA synthesis used the whole RNA isolate, giving expressed TCRB sequences. Sequenced by immunoSEQ multiplex PCR; TCRdb stores in-frame clones only, minus some. The sample holds about 360,000 clones; over 10% are singletons and the top ten take under 0.02%. Deletions cut 2 bases from V and 6 bases from J, with 6 bases between. Germline CDR1 and CDR2: SGHDT and YYEEEE. This CDR3 region has 11 residues. J is TRBJ2-7 and V is TRBV5-6; D gene ambiguous. This TCR was sampled from a man younger than 35 in good health. The sample taken for sequencing was naive CD4+ T cells from blood. CDR3 DNA sequence: TGTGCCAGCAGCTTCCACATCGAGCAGTACTTC. Its protein product is CASSFHIEQYF.